The clone carrying this T cell receptor (beta chain) was picked up a small number of times. The germline V gene has CDR1 MNHEY and CDR2 SVGAGI. V lost 0 bases to trimming and J lost 6 bases; unmatched junction nucleotides: 5. The CDR3 length is 15 residues. The data stem from a study of blood T cell repertoires in COVID-19. Across the study: The United States, Italy and Spain supplied acute and convalescent COVID-19 samples. PBMCs, B-cell-depleted T cells, or T cells were the source of the cDNA or gDNA that made up the material.

Some clones are missing from TCRdb's copy, which holds only in-frame ones; the method was immunoSEQ multiplex PCR. The sample consists of more than 95,000 clones, roughly nine tenths of them appearing once. The chain recombines TRBV6-5 with TRBJ2-4; 7 nucleotides agree with TRBD1. Sequenced: peripheral blood. The TCR originated in a human donor in a cohort sampled during active COVID-19. CDR3 loop: CASSYSKAGGNIQYF. The CDR3, as DNA: TGTGCCAGCAGTTACTCGAAGGCAGGGGGAAACATTCAGTACTTC.